One and the same sample provided the 31 T cell receptor beta chains below, sequenced in a study of T cells after somatic rescue of genetic block. The repertoire was sequenced with immunoSEQ multiplex PCR; TCRdb's copy has only in-frame clones and lacks some. Among about 68,000 clones listed, around 90% were seen once. The sequenced sample was peripheral blood mononuclear cells (PBMCs). The source is a man in his forties.

This chain joins TRBV5-1 and TRBJ2-5; 13 bases agree with TRBD2. J lost 6 bases, V lost 0 bases, and 8 bases had no gene match. Germline V gives CDR1 SGHRS, CDR2 YFSETQ. The length of the CDR3 is 17 residues. CDR3 sequence (DNA): TGCGCCAGCAGCTTGGATGGACTAGCGGGAGTCCCGAAGACCCAGTACTTC. This encodes CASSLDGLAGVPKTQYF.

The chain recombines TRBV5-1 with TRBJ2-1; 12 bases line up with TRBD2. This CDR3 spans 15 amino acids. CDR1 is SGHRS, CDR2 YFSETQ, per germline. V was pared by 3 bases and J by 5 bases, with 3 bases of the junction left unmatched. The CDR3 region is CASSWTSGKNNEQFF. Written as DNA, the CDR3 is TGCGCCAGCAGCTGGACTAGCGGGAAGAACAATGAGCAGTTCTTC.

The rearrangement joins TRBV18 to TRBJ1-5; 10 nucleotides align to TRBD1. The germline V gene encodes CDR1 KGHSH and CDR2 LQKENI. The J segment lost 1 base and the V segment lost 5 bases, leaving 5 bases of the junction unmatched. This CDR3 has 16 amino acids. CDR3 loop: CASSFGTGDSNQPQHF. In DNA form, the CDR3 reads TGTGCCAGCTCATTCGGGACAGGGGACAGCAATCAGCCCCAGCATTTT.

This clone has just a few counts. The CDR3 reads CASSLGTGGYTF. For the CDR3, the DNA is TGTGCCAGCAGCCTAGGGACAGGGGGCTACACCTTC. The chain uses TRBV11-2 and TRBJ1-2; 9 bases are shared with TRBD1. Germline CDR1 reads SGHAT; CDR2 reads FQNNGV. The CDR3 is made up of 12 amino acids. V gave up 5 bases and J gave up 8 bases; unmatched junction bases: 3.

The rearrangement joins TRBV18 to TRBJ1-1; 11 bases are shared with TRBD1. This CDR3 has 17 amino acids. Germline lookup yields CDR1 KGHSH and CDR2 LQKENI. Germline trimming cut 2 bases from V and 0 bases from J; bases unmatched to any gene: 5. CDR3 loop: CASSPGQGALMNTEAFF. Written as DNA, the CDR3 is TGTGCCAGCTCACCAGGACAGGGGGCGTTGATGAACACTGAAGCTTTCTTT.

This sequence joins TRBV6-1 and TRBJ1-4; D gene ambiguous. Germline V lookup: CDR1 MNHNS, CDR2 SASEGT. The CDR3 is 17 amino acids. V dropped 4 bases and J dropped 0 bases, with 15 bases sitting between them. In DNA form, the CDR3 reads TGTGCCAGCAGTGCTAATTGGAGGGCTGCAACTAATGAAAAACTGTTTTTT. Translation: CASSANWRAATNEKLFF.

V is TRBV10-3 and J is TRBJ2-7; TRBD2 aligns across 9 bases. Germline values: CDR1 ENHRY, CDR2 SYGVKD. This CDR3 has 14 amino acids. V trimming: 10 bases; J trimming: 2 bases; junction bases outside the gene matches: 9. The CDR3 spells CASERGETTYEQYF. DNA of the CDR3: TGTGCCAGTGAGCGGGGGGAAACCACCTACGAGCAGTACTTC.

The chain links TRBV2 to TRBJ2-2, with D perhaps TRBD2 (5 bases). This CDR3 has 13 residues. Trimming took off 6 bases at V and 7 bases at J, with 12 bases between the two ends. CDR1 SNHLY and CDR2 FYNNEI come from the germline V gene. CDR3 DNA sequence: TGTGCCAGCAGCCCCGGAGGTAACGGGGAGCTGTTTTTT. Its protein product is CASSPGGNGELFF.

The chain has TRBV19 and TRBJ1-2; D unclear. The CDR3 consists of 13 residues. Trimming stripped 7 bases from V and 6 bases from J, with 15 bases between. Germline V gene data show CDR1 as LNHDA and CDR2 as SQIVND (reference sequence). This chain's CDR3 is CASTREEGDGYTF. CDR3 coding DNA: TGTGCCAGTACCCGGGAGGAGGGCGATGGCTACACCTTC.

This chain connects TRBV5-1 to TRBJ1-2; 7 nucleotides align to TRBD1. Germline V gene data show CDR1 as SGHRS and CDR2 as YFSETQ. The CDR3 spans 16 residues. The V and J ends lost 3 bases and 1 base, in that order; junction bases with no gene match: 9. CDR3: CASSSTNRGFNYGYTF. The DNA for the CDR3 is TGCGCCAGCAGCTCAACAAACAGGGGATTTAACTATGGCTACACCTTC.

This clone was detected a few times. The rearrangement uses TRBV11-2 and TRBJ2-7; TRBD1 aligns across 11 bases. CDR1 SGHAT and CDR2 FQNNGV come from the germline V gene. Trimming took 4 bases from V and 2 from J; bases not matched to a gene: 13. The CDR3 is 18 residues long. DNA of the CDR3: TGTGCCAGCAGCTCGACCGGGACAGGGGGGTTGGATGCCTACGAGCAGTACTTC. Amino acid sequence: CASSSTGTGGLDAYEQYF.

This chain connects TRBV7-9 to TRBJ1-1, with D perhaps matching TRBD1 (5 bases). Germline CDR1 and CDR2: SEHNR and FQNEAQ (reference sequence). V lost 4 bases, J lost 12 bases, and 15 bases lay in between. CDR3 length equals 12 residues. Here the CDR3 DNA reads TGTGCCAGCAGCTCGGAGGACATGACCCCTTTCTTT. Its protein product is CASSSEDMTPFF.

The count of this clone is one. The chain recombines TRBV23-1 with TRBJ1-5; no clear D. TRBV23-1 is flagged as an ORF with uncertain function. The CDR3 consists of 14 residues. Trimming stripped 8 bases from V and 1 base from J, with 12 bases between. The CDR3 loop reads CASLWRASNQPQHF. CDR3 coding DNA: TGCGCCAGCCTATGGAGGGCGAGCAATCAGCCCCAGCATTTT.

This clone was picked up one time. The rearrangement uses TRBV10-2 and TRBJ2-7, with 7 bases identical to TRBD1. CDR3 length: 11 residues. Germline V gene data show CDR1 as WSHSY and CDR2 as SAAADI. V gave up 5 bases and J gave up 6 bases; unmatched junction bases: 1. CDR3 residues: CASSTGVEQYF. As DNA, the CDR3 is TGCGCCAGCAGTACAGGGGTCGAGCAGTACTTC.

The chain joins TRBV11-3 to TRBJ2-3, with TRBD2 matching 11 bases. This CDR3 region has 16 residues. Germline V gene lookup returns CDR1 SGHNT and CDR2 YENEEA. V dropped 5 bases and J dropped 8; count of bases not matched to a gene: 12. CDR3 residues: CASSQTSGTSGVTQYF. CDR3 nucleotide sequence: TGTGCCAGCAGCCAAACTTCCGGGACTAGCGGTGTTACGCAGTATTTT.

The rearrangement links TRBV14 to TRBJ1-1, with a possible D match to TRBD1 (6 bases). The V gene lost 4 bases and the J gene lost 4 bases, with 16 bases spanning the gap. CDR1 SGHDN and CDR2 FVKESK come from the germline V gene. CDR3 length: 15 residues. The CDR3 protein is CASSRNTGPGTEAFF. DNA for the CDR3: TGTGCCAGCAGCCGGAACACAGGGCCGGGCACTGAAGCTTTCTTT.

The chain has TRBV6-6 and TRBJ2-1, with 7 bases aligning to TRBD2. Germline-derived CDR1 and CDR2 are MNHNY and SVGAGI (reference sequence). V shed 7 bases and J 8 bases; nucleotides not matched to a gene: 14. The CDR3 length is 15 residues. This CDR3 is CASTHGGQRGDEQFF. CDR3 DNA sequence: TGTGCCAGCACTCACGGAGGCCAGCGGGGTGATGAGCAGTTCTTC.

The rearrangement uses TRBV7-9 and TRBJ1-4, with D perhaps TRBD1 (5 bases). Trimming removed 5 bases from V and 8 bases from J, with 15 bases in between. The germline gives CDR1 SEHNR, CDR2 FQNEAQ (reference sequence). CDR3 length equals 14 residues. The CDR3 sequence is CASSPGTGQEKLFF. The DNA of the CDR3 is TGTGCCAGCAGCCCTGGGACCGGGCAGGAAAAACTGTTTTTT.

The gene calls are TRBV7-2 and TRBJ2-3; the match to TRBD2 covers 8 bases. The CDR3 loop spans 15 amino acids. CDR1 SGHTA and CDR2 FQGNSA come from the germline V gene. V shed 5 bases and J 2 bases; nucleotides not matched to a gene: 6. This CDR3 reads CASSPSGRLTDTQYF. Written as DNA, the CDR3 is TGTGCCAGCAGCCCCAGCGGGAGACTCACAGATACGCAGTATTTT.

This chain links TRBV2 with TRBJ1-2, with 8 nucleotides matching TRBD1. Germline assignment: CDR1 SNHLY and CDR2 FYNNEI. With V trimmed by 6 bases and J by 6 bases, 6 bases remained unmatched. This CDR3 spans 13 amino acids. This chain's CDR3 is CASRDRGRNGYTF. Here the CDR3 DNA reads TGTGCCAGCAGAGACAGGGGTAGGAATGGCTACACCTTC.

The chain is built from TRBV28 and TRBJ2-7; D call uncertain. This CDR3 is 12 amino acids long. Germline V lookup: CDR1 MDHEN, CDR2 SYDVKM. Deletions cut 0 bases from V and 4 bases from J, with 4 bases between. DNA for the CDR3: TGTGCCAGCAGTTTATGGGGATACGAGCAGTACTTC. Translation gives CASSLWGYEQYF.

This CDR3 is CASSLVTGVRAKNIQYF. As DNA, the CDR3 is TGTGCCAGCTCACTCGTGACAGGGGTACGGGCCAAAAACATTCAGTACTTC. This chain connects TRBV18 to TRBJ2-4; 8 bases match TRBD1. This CDR3 has 17 amino acids. Germline CDR1 KGHSH, CDR2 LQKENI. With 4 bases clipped from V and 1 base from J, the junction kept 9 bases outside the gene matches. Complete variable domain (other parts from reference TRBV18 and TRBJ2-4): NAGVMQNPRHLVRRRGQEARLRCSPMKGHSHVYWYRQLPEEGLKFMVYLQKENIIDESGMPKERFSAEFPKEGPSILRIQQVVRGDSAAYFCASSLVTGVRAKNIQYFGAGTRLSVL.

The chain recombines TRBV5-1 with TRBJ1-1; D unresolved. The germline CDR1 and CDR2 sequences are SGHRS and YFSETQ. The CDR3 totals 15 residues. The V gene lost 0 bases and the J gene lost 4 bases, with 13 bases spanning the gap. The CDR3 region is CASSLVAFGGTEAFF. CDR3 coding DNA: TGCGCCAGCAGCTTGGTTGCCTTCGGAGGCACTGAAGCTTTCTTT.

The J gene is TRBJ2-3, the V gene TRBV7-2; 10 bases fit TRBD1. Looked up from germline, CDR1 is SGHTA and CDR2 is FQGNSA. V was clipped by 6 bases and J by 1 base; unmatched bases: 4. The CDR3 contains 15 residues. The CDR3 nucleotides are TGTGCCAGCAGGTCCGGGACAGGGGGCACAGATACGCAGTATTTT. It is translated as CASRSGTGGTDTQYF.

The chain recombines TRBV5-1 with TRBJ2-6, with TRBD1 matching 7 bases. The J segment lost 0 bases and the V segment lost 4 bases, leaving 7 bases of the junction unmatched. The CDR3 consists of 17 residues. The germline gives CDR1 SGHRS, CDR2 YFSETQ. This CDR3 reads CASSAGDRPSGANVLTF. DNA for the CDR3: TGCGCCAGCAGCGCCGGGGACAGACCCTCTGGGGCCAACGTCCTGACTTTC.

V is TRBV9 and J is TRBJ2-1; 15 bases are a match to TRBD2. J lost 7 bases, V lost 3 bases, and 5 bases had no gene match. The CDR3 sequence is 16 residues long. Germline assignment: CDR1 SGDLS and CDR2 YYNGEE. CDR3 DNA: TGTGCCAGCAGCGCCAAGGGACTAGCGGGAGGTAATGAGCAGTTCTTC. Its translation: CASSAKGLAGGNEQFF.

The rearrangement links TRBV7-3 to TRBJ2-1; 9 bases are shared with TRBD1. CDR1 and CDR2 (germline): SGHTA, FQGTGA. The trim removed 2 bases at V and 7 bases at J, leaving 12 bases unmatched. This CDR3 spans 17 amino acids. CDR3 protein: CASSLSLPGTGFNEQFF. In nucleotides, the CDR3 is TGTGCCAGCAGCTTATCCCTCCCCGGGACAGGGTTTAATGAGCAGTTCTTC.

The gene calls are TRBV6-1 and TRBJ2-5; 7 nucleotides match TRBD2. From germline, CDR1 is MNHNS and CDR2 SASEGT. The V gene end was trimmed by 8 bases and the J gene end by 9 bases; junction bases not matched to a gene: 6. CDR3 size: 11 residues. CDR3 coding DNA: TGTGCCAGCCGGGGGGAAGGGGCCCAGTACTTC. Its translation is CASRGEGAQYF.

The rearrangement uses TRBV19 and TRBJ1-1; D remains unclear. The germline V gene has CDR1 LNHDA and CDR2 SQIVND (reference sequence). This CDR3 has 14 residues. Trimming removed 6 bases at V and 1 base at J, with 12 bases between. CDR3 DNA: TGTGCCAGTAGAGTATATAGGGCGAACACTGAAGCTTTCTTT. Encoded protein: CASRVYRANTEAFF.

CDR3 in DNA: TGTGCCAGCAGCTTATCCAGGGAGGTCAATGAGCAGTTCTTC. It yields the protein CASSLSREVNEQFF. V and J are TRBV7-9 and TRBJ2-1, with D tentatively TRBD2 (6 bases). The CDR3 totals 14 residues. Trimming shortened V by 2 bases and J by 6 bases, and 11 bases separated the two germline ends. Germline values: CDR1 SEHNR, CDR2 FQNEAQ (reference sequence).

CDR3 coding DNA: TGTGCCAGCAGTGGTGACAGGGGAACAGGCAACACCATATATTTT. It codes for CASSGDRGTGNTIYF. The chain links TRBV6-1 to TRBJ1-3; 8 bases line up with TRBD1. Germline trimming cut 4 bases from V and 7 bases from J; bases unmatched to any gene: 9. CDR3 length equals 15 residues. Germline CDR1 MNHNS, CDR2 SASEGT.